This TCR beta chain comes out of a study of T cell repertoires in cytomegalovirus infection. Study background: An indication of both CMV infection and matching HLA type came from public TCR beta signatures. Study-wide points: The study identified carriers of CMV plus the relevant HLA from cumulative public TCR beta family frequency. Across the ex vivo response, the dominant clonotypes were HLA-C-restricted CMV-specific TCR beta clonotypes.

The CDR3 contains 14 residues. The junction had 7 bases not matched to a gene; V was cut back by 7 bases and J by 4 bases. CDR1 is MNHEY and CDR2 is SVGEGT in the germline V gene. Each CDR3 protein gets one entry after TCRdb re-called the reads with MiXCR. The table lists hundreds of thousands of distinct CDR3 sequences, around 11% of them singletons, with roughly a tenth in the top ten. This clonotype was seen many times. Antigen unknown. This clonotype was obtained from a human donor in good health (CMV status not recorded). Some clones in this sample may be carry-over from other donors' samples. The material sequenced was PBMCs. The V gene is TRBV6-2 or TRBV6-3, the J gene TRBJ2-3; 8 nucleotides align to TRBD1. CDR3 region: CASNQRQGPDTQYF. CDR3 DNA: TGTGCCAGCAATCAGCGACAGGGGCCAGATACGCAGTATTTT.